The present TCR beta chain was sequenced within a study of cytomegalovirus exposure and HLA in healthy donors. At the level of the study: In an earlier analysis, almost 120 million unique TCR beta sequences were found from 150 million to 200 million T cells. Findings and limits, study-wide: A classifier reportedly called cytomegalovirus status with high sensitivity and specificity. Most TCR sequences were uncommon, yet certain public TCRs appeared in many donors. Researchers reported in a later analysis that a missense DCLRE1C variant was tied to TCR beta V- and J-gene trimming.

The PCR employed 60 Vbeta primers together with 13 Jbeta primers. Clones were sequenced by immunoSEQ multiplex PCR, and TCRdb holds only the in-frame ones, with some missing. The sample carries more than 200,000 clones, 75% to 80% recorded once. This CDR3 is 14 amino acids long. Looked up from germline, CDR1 is LNHNV and CDR2 is YYDKDF (reference sequence). The ends lost 1 base at V and 5 bases at J; junction bases unmatched: 3. On this clone: Its cognate antigen is unknown.

This sequence originates from a man aged 18 to 29 in good health and CMV-seronegative. The genes are TRBV15 and TRBJ2-5, with 8 bases that match TRBD1. The sequencing input was PBMCs. The CDR3 protein is CATSRVGQGETQYF. The CDR3 DNA reads as TGTGCCACCAGCAGAGTTGGACAGGGCGAGACCCAGTACTTC.